These 9 T cell receptor beta chains originate from one sample sequenced in a study of early T cells in non-severe SARS-CoV-2 infection (dated by TCRdb to about 2021). The library was made by 5' RACE. Reads for this sample came from a NextSeq 500. In-frame beta chains were kept once TCRdb had trimmed the public reads at Q25 with fastp and called clones with MiXCR. Each CDR3 protein appears once, grouped with its most common genes and DNA. Here the sample has some 40,000 distinct CDR3 sequences; approximately 5.3% occur a single time. The ten largest clones capture roughly 27% of the sample. Sequenced material: whole blood. The source of these receptors is an adult who was a healthcare worker with PCR-confirmed SARS-CoV-2 infection or an uninfected control (not recorded which).

Many counts were recorded for this clonotype. This chain connects TRBV7-2 to TRBJ2-2; D may be TRBD1 (6 bases). The CDR3 spans 15 residues. Germline-derived CDR1 and CDR2 are SGHTA and FQGNSA. V lost 3 bases and J 5 bases, leaving 13 bases between the germline ends. The DNA for the CDR3 is TGTGCCAGCAGCTTGGCGTCAGGGGCAACCGGGGAGCTGTTTTTT. Translation: CASSLASGATGELFF.

The chain employs TRBV2 and TRBJ1-2; the D gene is possibly TRBD1 (5 bases). CDR1 is SNHLY, CDR2 FYNNEI, per germline. V lost 5 bases and J lost 8, with 15 bases in between. The CDR3 contains 13 residues. The CDR3 protein is CASSTPQGRGYTF. CDR3 DNA sequence: TGTGCCAGCAGTACCCCCCAGGGACGGGGCTACACCTTC.

This clonotype was found many times. This sequence joins TRBV27 and TRBJ1-1, with TRBD1 matching 9 bases. Germline CDR1 MNHEY, CDR2 SMNVEV (reference sequence). V lost 5 bases and J lost 5; bases outside the gene matches: 9. The CDR3 loop spans 15 amino acids. CDR3 nucleotides: TGTGCCAGCAGTCCACACCGACAGGGGGGGACTGAAGCTTTCTTT. Its translation is CASSPHRQGGTEAFF.

This clonotype was counted ten times or more. The V call is TRBV30, the J call TRBJ2-7, with D possibly being TRBD1 (6 bases). Trimming cost V 1 base and J 4 bases, with 8 bases left between them. Germline loops: CDR1 GTSNPN, CDR2 SVGIG (reference sequence). This CDR3 is 12 amino acids long. CDR3 sequence: CAWSAGQYEQYF. Written as DNA, the CDR3 is TGTGCCTGGAGTGCCGGACAGTACGAGCAGTACTTC. Full variable domain (rest looked up from reference TRBV30 and TRBJ2-7): SQTIHQWPATLVQPVGSPLSLECTVEGTSNPNLYWYRQAAGRGLQLLFYSVGIGQISSEVPQNLSASRPQDRQFILSSKKLLLSDSGFYLCAWSAGQYEQYFGPGTRLTVT.

There are many counts of this clonotype. The chain recombines TRBV19 with TRBJ2-7; 11 nucleotides match TRBD2. The CDR3 consists of 15 residues. The junction had 1 base not matched to a gene; V was cut back by 0 bases and J by 3 bases. Germline assignment: CDR1 LNHDA and CDR2 SQIVND (reference sequence). As DNA, the CDR3 is TGTGCCAGTAGTATAGAACTAGCGGGGGACTACGAGCAGTACTTC. Protein: CASSIELAGDYEQYF. Variable domain in full (rest from reference TRBV19 and TRBJ2-7): DGGITQSPKYLFRKEGQNVTLSCEQNLNHDAMYWYRQDPGQGLRLIYYSQIVNDFQKGDIAEGYSVSREKKESFPLTVTSAQKNPTAFYLCASSIELAGDYEQYFGPGTRLTVT.

This clonotype was found many times. The genes are TRBV7-2 and TRBJ2-5; TRBD2 aligns across 8 bases. Germline trimming cut 5 bases from V and 5 bases from J; bases unmatched to any gene: 10. Germline V lookup: CDR1 SGHTA, CDR2 FQGNSA. This CDR3 contains 15 residues. CDR3 amino acids: CASSDTSGVEETQYF. Written as DNA, the CDR3 is TGTGCCAGCAGCGACACTAGCGGAGTGGAGGAGACCCAGTACTTC. Drawing the rest from reference TRBV7-2 and TRBJ2-5, the complete variable domain is GAGVSQSPSNKVTEKGKDVELRCDPISGHTALYWYRQSLGQGLEFLIYFQGNSAPDKSGLPSDRFSAERTGGSVSTLTIQRTQQEDSAVYLCASSDTSGVEETQYFGPGTRLLVL.

This clonotype occurred many times. This CDR3 is CASSQADSGNYGYTF. The CDR3 coding sequence is TGCGCCAGCAGCCAAGCGGACAGCGGAAACTATGGCTACACCTTC. The chain is built from TRBV4-3 and TRBJ1-2; D possibly corresponds to TRBD1 (6 bases). The germline V gene has CDR1 LGHNA and CDR2 YSLEER. This CDR3 spans 15 amino acids. V was trimmed by 1 base and J by 2 bases, leaving 11 bases between them.

The DNA of the CDR3 is TGCAGCGTTGACGGGGGGCTCCAGTCTAGCACAGATACGCAGTATTTT. This sequence encodes CSVDGGLQSSTDTQYF. The chain links TRBV29-1 to TRBJ2-3; a weak D match, TRBD2 (7 bases). The germline CDR1 and CDR2 sequences are SQVTM and ANQGSEA. Trimming pared 3 bases from V and 0 bases from J, leaving 16 bases between. The CDR3 is 16 amino acids.

This clonotype has a count of ten or more. The chain joins TRBV3-1 to TRBJ1-4, with D hard to call. The length of the CDR3 is 18 residues. V shed 2 bases and J shed 4 bases, with 20 bases lying between them. CDR1 LGHDT and CDR2 YNNKEL come from the germline V gene (reference sequence). The CDR3 protein is CASSQSRGTSNRNEKLFF. For the CDR3, the DNA is TGTGCCAGCAGCCAATCTCGAGGCACGTCCAACCGTAATGAAAAACTGTTTTTT.